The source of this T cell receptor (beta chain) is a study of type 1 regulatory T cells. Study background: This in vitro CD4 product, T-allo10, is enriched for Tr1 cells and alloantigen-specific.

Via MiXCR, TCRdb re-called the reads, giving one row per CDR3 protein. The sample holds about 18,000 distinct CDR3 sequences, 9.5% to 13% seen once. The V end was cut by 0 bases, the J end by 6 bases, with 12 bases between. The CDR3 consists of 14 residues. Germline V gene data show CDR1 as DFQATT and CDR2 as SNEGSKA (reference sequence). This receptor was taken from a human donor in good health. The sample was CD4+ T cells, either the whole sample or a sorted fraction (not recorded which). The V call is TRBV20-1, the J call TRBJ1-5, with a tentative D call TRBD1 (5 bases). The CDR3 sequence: CSARDGRGGQPQHF. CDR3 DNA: TGCAGTGCTAGAGATGGGCGGGGGGGTCAGCCCCAGCATTTT.